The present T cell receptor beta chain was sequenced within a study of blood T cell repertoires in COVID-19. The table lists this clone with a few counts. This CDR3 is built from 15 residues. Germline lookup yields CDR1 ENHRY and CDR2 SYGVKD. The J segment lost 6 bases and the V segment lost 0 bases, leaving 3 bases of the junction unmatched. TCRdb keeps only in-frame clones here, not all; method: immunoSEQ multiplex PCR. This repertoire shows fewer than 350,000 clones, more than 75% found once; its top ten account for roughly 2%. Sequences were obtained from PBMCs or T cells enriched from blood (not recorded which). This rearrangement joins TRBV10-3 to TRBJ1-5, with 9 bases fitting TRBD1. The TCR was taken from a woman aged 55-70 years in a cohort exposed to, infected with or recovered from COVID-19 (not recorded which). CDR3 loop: CAISESGQGGQPQHF. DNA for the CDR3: TGTGCCATCAGTGAGTCGGGACAGGGCGGTCAGCCCCAGCATTTT.